This TCR beta chain was captured by sequencing in a study of cytomegalovirus exposure and HLA in healthy donors. Study-level background: Genotyping showed roughly 83% of 350 to 400 donors falling in the Caucasian-associated ancestry cluster.

PCR employed 60 Vbeta and 13 Jbeta primers. Repertoires were generated with immunoSEQ multiplex PCR, while TCRdb's copy carries only in-frame clones and drops some. The data contain 200,000 to 250,000 clones, around 84% of them singletons. The length of the CDR3 is 18 residues. Trimming removed 1 base at V and 1 base at J, with 19 bases between. In germline, CDR1 is SGHDN, CDR2 FVKESK. About this clone: The antigen remains undetermined.

Study-wide points: Most TCR sequences proved rare, with some public TCRs found in many donors. Association of a missense DCLRE1C variant with TCR beta V- and J-gene trimming was reported in a later analysis.

Material for sequencing was PBMCs. This receptor was taken from a girl between 2 and 10 years old in good health and CMV-seronegative. The V call is TRBV14, the J call TRBJ2-5; TRBD2 is a possible D gene (7 bases). The CDR3 DNA is TGTGCCAGCAGCCAAGGGTCCGGGGGGCTAGGGCCCCAAGAGACCCAGTACTTC. This codes for CASSQGSGGLGPQETQYF.